This T cell receptor beta chain was sequenced during a study of post-analysis software for immune sequencing data. About the research overall: Included among the disease courses, which were recorded for the cohort, were relapsing-remitting, secondary progressive and progressive-relapsing multiple sclerosis. Study outcomes and limitations: A few TRBV segments appeared more often in patients than in controls, and TRBV5-6, TRBV5-1 and TRBV20-1 were among these. The study found significantly lower normalized Chao1 diversity in multiple sclerosis patients than in controls.

Worth noting for this clonotype: Its antigen remains unidentified.

CDR3 length equals 12 residues. The germline V gene encodes CDR1 SQVTM and CDR2 ANQGSEA. V was pared by 2 bases and J by 7 bases, with 9 bases between. Built from TCR beta cDNA, the libraries had unique molecular identifiers in them. The authors obtained 500,000 or so cDNA molecules from around 1 to 9.1 million T cells. TCRdb used MiXCR to reprocess the PCR reads, holding one entry per CDR3 protein. Among 650,000 to 900,000 distinct CDR3 sequences listed, 40% to 55% were seen once. The chain carries TRBV29-1 and TRBJ2-1, with TRBD2 as a possible D gene (6 bases). The sample comprised blood. The clonotype was recovered from a girl between 10 and 17 years old with multiple sclerosis. Here the CDR3 reads CSVERLANEQFF. The CDR3 region has the DNA TGCAGCGTTGAACGTCTAGCGAATGAGCAGTTCTTC.